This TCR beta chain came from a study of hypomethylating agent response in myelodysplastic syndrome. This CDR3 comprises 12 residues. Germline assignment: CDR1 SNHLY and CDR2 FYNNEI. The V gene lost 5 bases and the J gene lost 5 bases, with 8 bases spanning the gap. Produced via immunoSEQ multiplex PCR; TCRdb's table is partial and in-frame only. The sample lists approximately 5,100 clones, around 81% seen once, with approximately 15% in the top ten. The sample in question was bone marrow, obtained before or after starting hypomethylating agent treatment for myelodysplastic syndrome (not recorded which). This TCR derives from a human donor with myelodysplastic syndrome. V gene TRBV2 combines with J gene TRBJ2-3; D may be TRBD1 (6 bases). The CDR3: CASSRGIDTQYF. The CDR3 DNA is TGTGCCAGCAGTAGGGGGATAGATACGCAGTATTTT. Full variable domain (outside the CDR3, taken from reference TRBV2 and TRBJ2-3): EPEVTQTPSHQVTQMGQEVILRCVPISNHLYFYWYRQILGQKVEFLVSFYNNEISEKSEIFDDQFSVERPDGSNFTLKIRSTKLEDSAMYFCASSRGIDTQYFGPGTRLTVL.